Listed here are 30 T cell receptor beta chains from one sample, sequenced in a study of blood T cell repertoires in COVID-19. TCRdb keeps only in-frame clones here, not all; method: immunoSEQ multiplex PCR. Of under 300,000 clones in the sample, about four fifths were seen once. The source material was peripheral blood. The receptors come from a woman between 50 and 59 years old who had recovered from COVID-19.

V usage is TRBV19 and J usage is TRBJ2-7; D possibly corresponds to TRBD2 (6 bases). Per the germline V gene, CDR1 is LNHDA and CDR2 is SQIVND (reference sequence). This CDR3 has 16 residues. The germline V and J ends were trimmed by 7 bases and 6 bases, with 25 bases remaining between them. The CDR3 loop is CASKPGDVDFGGEQYF. The CDR3 DNA follows: TGTGCCAGTAAGCCGGGGGATGTGGATTTCGGGGGCGAGCAGTACTTC.

The chain uses TRBV9 and TRBJ2-3, with 12 bases matching TRBD2. Germline V gene sequence: CDR1 SGDLS, CDR2 YYNGEE. This CDR3 is built from 16 residues. With 3 bases clipped from V and 2 bases from J, the junction kept 4 bases outside the gene matches. CDR3 amino acids: CASSARLAGATDTQYF. The CDR3 DNA reads TGTGCCAGCAGCGCCAGACTAGCGGGGGCCACAGATACGCAGTATTTT.

The V gene is TRBV15, the J gene TRBJ1-5; 7 nucleotides match TRBD1. CDR1 is LNHNV and CDR2 is YYDKDF in the germline V gene (reference sequence). The length of the CDR3 is 15 residues. Trimming removed 6 bases from V and 4 bases from J; junction bases left unmatched: 9. The CDR3 DNA is TGTGCCACCAGAGGAGACAGGGTTGGGAATCAGCCCCAGCATTTT. Translation: CATRGDRVGNQPQHF.

J is TRBJ2-3 and V is TRBV7-9; 10 nucleotides align to TRBD2. The length of the CDR3 is 17 residues. V shed 1 base and J 6 bases; nucleotides not matched to a gene: 10. The germline gives CDR1 SEHNR, CDR2 FQNEAQ (reference sequence). CDR3 residues: CASSLGSLAGATDTQYF. The CDR3, as DNA: TGTGCCAGCAGCTTAGGGTCGCTAGCGGGAGCTACGGATACGCAGTATTTT.

The chain employs TRBV30 and TRBJ2-2, with D maybe TRBD1 (5 bases). This CDR3 region has 15 residues. Trimming left V 3 bases short and J 3 bases short, with 14 bases between. Per germline, CDR1 GTSNPN and CDR2 SVGIG (reference sequence). The CDR3 bases are TGTGCCTGGAGCGACGGCAGGGTGGACACCGGGGAGCTGTTTTTT. Its translation: CAWSDGRVDTGELFF. Supplemented by reference TRBV30 and TRBJ2-2, the full variable domain reads SQTIHQWPATLVQPVGSPLSLECTVEGTSNPNLYWYRQAAGRGLQLLFYSVGIGQISSEVPQNLSASRPQDRQFILSSKKLLLSDSGFYLCAWSDGRVDTGELFFGEGSRLTVL.

This clone appeared a single time. The chain combines TRBV27 with TRBJ1-2; D possibly corresponds to TRBD1 (5 bases). Deletions cut 5 bases from V and 0 bases from J, with 19 bases between. The germline V gene has CDR1 MNHEY and CDR2 SMNVEV (reference sequence). This CDR3 has 17 amino acids. CDR3: CASSLRQRSNTNYGYTF. The CDR3 nucleotides read TGTGCCAGCAGTCTCCGACAGAGATCCAATACTAACTATGGCTACACCTTC.

J is TRBJ2-1 and V is TRBV6-6; TRBD1 aligns across 10 bases. The germline V gene has CDR1 MNHNY and CDR2 SVGAGI (reference sequence). Germline trimming cut 2 bases from V and 12 bases from J; bases unmatched to any gene: 7. The CDR3 has 14 amino acids. DNA for the CDR3: TGTGCCAGCAGTTACGAGGGACAGGGGTTGGGGCAGTTCTTC. This translates into CASSYEGQGLGQFF.

CDR3 DNA: TGTGCCAGCAGGGGACAGCCTATTACCGGGGAGCTGTTTTTT. The encoded protein is CASRGQPITGELFF. The J gene is TRBJ2-2, the V gene TRBV5-5, with TRBD1 matching 7 bases. The length of the CDR3 is 14 residues. Unmatched junction bases numbered 6, after V lost 5 bases and J lost 5 bases. Per the germline V gene, CDR1 is SGHKS and CDR2 is YYEKEE (reference sequence).

V gene TRBV28 combines with J gene TRBJ1-2, with 8 bases aligning to TRBD1. Germline CDR1 and CDR2: MDHEN and SYDVKM. V trimming: 7 bases; J trimming: 4 bases; junction bases outside the gene matches: 11. This CDR3 is built from 15 residues. CDR3 nucleotides: TGTGCCAGCACCGGGGACAGGTTGCTTTTCTATGGCTACACCTTC. Amino acid sequence: CASTGDRLLFYGYTF.

The J gene is TRBJ1-1, the V gene TRBV4-3; TRBD1 agrees at 7 bases. V shed 4 bases and J 0 bases; nucleotides not matched to a gene: 5. The germline CDR1 and CDR2 sequences are LGHNA and YSLEER. This CDR3 spans 15 amino acids. The CDR3 is CASSRGQPLNTEAFF. In DNA, the CDR3 is TGCGCCAGCAGCCGGGGACAGCCTTTGAACACTGAAGCTTTCTTT.

With regard to this clone: Other DNA sequences in the sample encode the same CDR3. The chain employs TRBV6-1 and TRBJ2-5; 12 nucleotides match TRBD2. CDR1 is MNHNS and CDR2 is SASEGT in the germline V gene. CDR3 length equals 15 residues. The V gene end was trimmed by 2 bases and the J gene end by 2 bases; junction bases not matched to a gene: 0. In DNA form, the CDR3 reads TGTGCCAGCAGTGAACTAGCGGGGGGGCAAGAGACCCAGTACTTC. Its translation is CASSELAGGQETQYF.

This clone came up a few times. The chain is built from TRBV7-3 and TRBJ2-7; 7 positions match TRBD1. This CDR3 spans 13 amino acids. Germline lookup yields CDR1 SGHTA and CDR2 FQGTGA. V shed 4 bases, J shed 5 bases, and the junction held 5 bases outside the gene matches. The CDR3 sequence is CASSSSQGDEQYF. As DNA, the CDR3 is TGTGCCAGCAGCTCCAGCCAGGGGGACGAGCAGTACTTC.

The J gene is TRBJ2-3, the V gene TRBV7-3; 8 bases line up with TRBD2. This CDR3 is built from 15 residues. The germline V gene has CDR1 SGHTA and CDR2 FQGTGA. V shed 4 bases and J 1 base; nucleotides not matched to a gene: 4. CDR3 DNA sequence: TGTGCCAGCAGCTCTCATAGCGGGGGCACAGATACGCAGTATTTT. Translated: CASSSHSGGTDTQYF.

V usage is TRBV6-5 and J usage is TRBJ2-7; TRBD2 might be the D (7 bases). Deletions cut 7 bases from V and 2 bases from J, with 15 bases between. The CDR3 is made up of 14 amino acids. CDR1 and CDR2 from the germline V gene are MNHEY and SVGAGI. The CDR3 spells CASTLGGGTYEQYF. CDR3 nucleotides: TGTGCCAGCACGCTAGGCGGGGGCACCTACGAGCAGTACTTC.

J is TRBJ2-1 and V is TRBV7-6, with 10 bases matching TRBD2. The CDR3 has 16 amino acids. V lost 2 bases and J lost 6; bases outside the gene matches: 7. Germline values: CDR1 SGHVS, CDR2 FNYEAQ. In DNA form, the CDR3 reads TGTGCCAGCAGCTTAATGGTCGCTAGCGGGGGCAATGAGCAGTTCTTC. The encoded protein is CASSLMVASGGNEQFF. Filled out from reference TRBV7-6 and TRBJ2-1, the complete variable domain reads GAGVSQSPRYKVTKRGQDVALRCDPISGHVSLYWYRQALGQGPEFLTYFNYEAQQDKSGLPNDRFSAERPEGSISTLTIQRTEQRDSAMYRCASSLMVASGGNEQFFGPGTRLTVL.

J is TRBJ2-3 and V is TRBV10-1, with a weak D call TRBD1 (6 bases). This CDR3 comprises 15 residues. Germline V gives CDR1 WNHNN, CDR2 SYGVQD (reference sequence). V dropped 6 bases and J dropped 0 bases, with 13 bases sitting between them. CDR3 sequence reads: CASRNRETSTDTQYF. The CDR3 DNA sequence: TGCGCCAGCAGGAACAGGGAAACTAGCACAGATACGCAGTATTTT.

This clone appeared once. Additional DNA sequences in this sample encode the identical CDR3. V and J are TRBV28 and TRBJ1-4, with D possibly TRBD1 on 6 matching bases. Germline CDR1 reads MDHEN; CDR2 reads SYDVKM. The CDR3 sequence is 13 residues long. Trimming removed 2 bases from V and 7 bases from J, with 8 bases in between. The CDR3 sequence is CASSLGGGEKLFF. The CDR3 DNA is TGTGCCAGCAGTTTAGGGGGCGGTGAAAAACTGTTTTTT.

This clone was detected a few times. The chain links TRBV27 to TRBJ2-3; 7 positions agree with TRBD2. The CDR3 has 17 amino acids. Per the germline V gene, CDR1 is MNHEY and CDR2 is SMNVEV (reference sequence). J gave up 2 bases and V 5 bases, and 13 bases lay outside the gene matches. As DNA, the CDR3 is TGTGCCAGCAGTCCTCCGGGTAGCGGGCACTTCACAGATACGCAGTATTTT. This sequence encodes CASSPPGSGHFTDTQYF.

Only one count was recorded for this clone. This sequence joins TRBV7-6 and TRBJ2-7; the match to TRBD2 covers 8 bases. With V trimmed by 2 bases and J by 4 bases, 7 bases remained unmatched. CDR1 is SGHVS and CDR2 is FNYEAQ in the germline V gene. CDR3 length equals 15 residues. The CDR3 spells CASSLQRELGYEQYF. The CDR3 nucleotides are TGTGCCAGCAGCTTACAGCGGGAGTTGGGATACGAGCAGTACTTC.

V usage is TRBV7-9 and J usage is TRBJ1-1; tentative D call: TRBD1 (5 bases). Trimming took off 5 bases at V and 0 bases at J, with 13 bases between the two ends. Germline CDR1 SEHNR, CDR2 FQNEAQ (reference sequence). The CDR3 runs 15 residues. The CDR3 region is CASSPSGGLNTEAFF. The CDR3 nucleotides read TGTGCCAGCAGCCCCAGTGGGGGGTTGAACACTGAAGCTTTCTTT.

The chain employs TRBV14 and TRBJ2-4; D is uncertain. The ends were cut back, 0 bases at V and 9 bases at J, with 15 bases in the middle. There are 15 residues in the CDR3. Germline V gene data show CDR1 as SGHDN and CDR2 as FVKESK. CDR3 in amino acids: CASSQDNVVRSIQYF. CDR3 bases: TGTGCCAGCAGCCAAGATAATGTAGTTCGAAGCATTCAGTACTTC.

The V gene is TRBV3-1 (or the pseudogene TRBV3-2), the J gene TRBJ1-2, with 10 bases aligning to TRBD1. V lost 3 bases and J lost 3; bases outside the gene matches: 4. The CDR3 length is 15 residues. Germline loops: CDR1 LGHDT, CDR2 YNNKEL (reference sequence). CDR3 in DNA: TGTGCCAGCAGCCAGCCCGGGACAGGGGACTATGGCTACACCTTC. The encoded protein is CASSQPGTGDYGYTF.

The rearrangement links TRBV19 to TRBJ1-2, with TRBD1 matching over 9 bases. The trim removed 10 bases at V and 4 bases at J, leaving 4 bases unmatched. CDR1 and CDR2 (germline): LNHDA, SQIVND (reference sequence). This CDR3 is 12 amino acids long. The CDR3 DNA sequence: TGTGCCATTTCGGACAGGGGCTATGGCTACACCTTC. Translated, it gives CAISDRGYGYTF.

V and J are TRBV3-1 (or the pseudogene TRBV3-2) and TRBJ2-5; 8 nucleotides match TRBD2. This CDR3 is 16 amino acids long. CDR1 LGHDT and CDR2 YNNKEL come from the germline V gene (reference sequence). The V and J ends lost 4 bases and 5 bases, in that order; junction bases with no gene match: 12. Here the CDR3 DNA reads TGTGCCAGCAGCCGCGGGGGGCGGGGGCCCAGGGAGACCCAGTACTTC. Translated: CASSRGGRGPRETQYF.

The chain combines TRBV5-5 with TRBJ2-7, with 7 bases matching TRBD2. Germline values: CDR1 SGHKS, CDR2 YYEKEE (reference sequence). This CDR3 has 14 residues. The V and J ends lost 8 bases and 7 bases, in that order; junction bases with no gene match: 15. The CDR3 loop is CASWPWGGMAEQYF. The CDR3 DNA reads TGTGCCAGTTGGCCTTGGGGAGGGATGGCGGAGCAGTACTTC.

The CDR3 loop is CASSVDPGQGADEQYF. The CDR3 DNA reads TGTGCCAGCAGCGTAGATCCCGGACAGGGGGCTGACGAGCAGTACTTC. This chain links TRBV9 with TRBJ2-7; 11 bases align to TRBD1. V lost 0 bases, J lost 5 bases, and 7 bases stayed unmatched. Looked up from germline, CDR1 is SGDLS and CDR2 is YYNGEE. This CDR3 is built from 16 residues.

This sequence joins TRBV7-9 and TRBJ1-6; D unresolved. From germline, CDR1 is SEHNR and CDR2 FQNEAQ (reference sequence). The V and J ends lost 4 bases and 7 bases respectively, with 23 bases between them. CDR3 length equals 18 residues. The CDR3 protein is CASSSPPVSPWANSPLHF. In DNA form, the CDR3 reads TGTGCCAGCAGCTCACCACCAGTTTCGCCTTGGGCAAATTCACCCCTCCACTTT.

The chain is built from TRBV7-3 and TRBJ2-2; D possibly corresponds to TRBD2 (7 bases). V lost 1 base to trimming and J lost 4 bases, with 13 bases between them. The CDR3 has 16 amino acids. From germline, CDR1 is SGHTA and CDR2 FQGTGA. DNA of the CDR3: TGTGCCAGCAGCTTAAGGGGGGGCGTATCCACCGGGGAGCTGTTTTTT. It translates to CASSLRGGVSTGELFF. Full variable domain (outside the CDR3, taken from reference TRBV7-3 and TRBJ2-2): GAGVSQTPSNKVTEKGKYVELRCDPISGHTALYWYRQSLGQGPEFLIYFQGTGAADDSGLPNDRFFAVRPEGSVSTLKIQRTERGDSAVYLCASSLRGGVSTGELFFGEGSRLTVL.

The chain recombines TRBV6-6 with TRBJ2-7; 9 nucleotides line up with TRBD1. V was pared by 7 bases and J by 7 bases, with 11 bases of the junction left unmatched. In germline, CDR1 is MNHNY, CDR2 SVGAGI (reference sequence). The CDR3 consists of 14 residues. The CDR3 DNA reads as TGTGCCAGCACCACCGGACAGGGGACGGGGGAGCAGTACTTC. Encoded protein: CASTTGQGTGEQYF.

The gene calls are TRBV19 and TRBJ2-7; 10 nucleotides line up with TRBD1. The V and J ends lost 3 bases and 2 bases, in that order; junction bases with no gene match: 4. The CDR3 runs to 15 residues. The germline gives CDR1 LNHDA, CDR2 SQIVND (reference sequence). CDR3 residues: CASSIDRGHPYEQYF. CDR3 DNA: TGTGCCAGTAGTATCGACAGGGGGCACCCCTACGAGCAGTACTTC. Filled out from reference TRBV19 and TRBJ2-7, the complete variable domain reads DGGITQSPKYLFRKEGQNVTLSCEQNLNHDAMYWYRQDPGQGLRLIYYSQIVNDFQKGDIAEGYSVSREKKESFPLTVTSAQKNPTAFYLCASSIDRGHPYEQYFGPGTRLTVT.